This T cell receptor (beta chain) was profiled in a study of blood T cells in healthy people across ages. Findings of the study overall: Significant beta diversity loss was already apparent by age roughly 40, declining roughly linearly.

Trimming took off 0 bases at V and 3 bases at J, with 14 bases between the two ends. Per germline, CDR1 LNHNV and CDR2 YYDKDF (reference sequence). The CDR3 covers 16 residues. Next came a second PCR, run for about 6 to 11 cycles, which used a sample-barcoded 5' primer along with a J-beta primer mix. There were at least 2.5 million CDR3-containing paired-end reads obtained from each sample. TCRdb redid the calling of the 5' RACE reads with MiXCR, one entry per CDR3 protein. The table lists 650,000 to 800,000 distinct CDR3 sequences, roughly 44% of them singletons. In this sample, this clonotype turned up many times. Its antigen is unidentified.

The genes are TRBV15 and TRBJ1-2, with D possibly TRBD1 on 5 matching bases. Sequencing was done on a sample of blood. This TCR was sampled from a man in his fifties or sixties in good health. The CDR3 DNA sequence: TGTGCCACCAGCAGAGATCCGAGCGGCAGGGACTATGGCTACACCTTC. Amino acids: CATSRDPSGRDYGYTF. Drawing the rest from reference TRBV15 and TRBJ1-2, the complete variable domain is DAMVIQNPRYQVTQFGKPVTLSCSQTLNHNVMYWYQQKSSQAPKLLFHYYDKDFNNEADTPDNFQSRRPNTSFCFLDIRSPGLGDTAMYLCATSRDPSGRDYGYTFGSGTRLTVV.